This T cell receptor (beta chain) emerged from a study of blood T cell repertoires in COVID-19. Profiling relied on immunoSEQ multiplex PCR, and the TCRdb table lists in-frame clones only, not all of them. The table lists over 130,000 clones, around 86% of them singletons. The length of the CDR3 is 16 residues. Trimming pared 4 bases from V and 2 bases from J, leaving 17 bases between. Germline V CDR1 and CDR2: MGHRA, YSYEKL. The rearrangement joins TRBV4-1 to TRBJ2-5; possible D gene TRBD1, 6 bases. The TCR originated in a woman of 80 years or more with acute or convalescent COVID-19. Sequencing used peripheral blood. CDR3 residues: CASSRRQVLGQETQYF. The CDR3 region has the DNA TGCGCCAGCAGCCGCCGACAGGTTTTAGGGCAAGAGACCCAGTACTTC.